The rows below give T cell receptor beta chains drawn from one sample of a study of radiotherapy plus CTLA-4 blockade in lung cancer. TCRdb keeps only in-frame clones here, not all; method: immunoSEQ multiplex PCR. Of about 49,000 clones listed, about three quarters were seen once; the top ten hold around 3.3%. This specimen was peripheral blood, taken from a patient treated with radiotherapy plus ipilimumab. All receptors come from a human donor with non-small cell lung cancer who had a complete response to radiotherapy plus ipilimumab. CDR3s include the opening cysteine and the closing phenylalanine or tryptophan. The D gene is left open where the match is weak. The listing skips clone size in some rows; elsewhere it reads once, few, many or a size class.

size	length	J	V	D	DNA	CDR3
.	16	TRBJ1-6	TRBV2	TRBD1	TGTGCCAGCAGTGAAAGGGCGACAGGGGTCGGCTCACCCCTCCACTTT	CASSERATGVGSPLHF
.	14	TRBJ1-5	TRBV19	.	TGTGCCAGTAGGAATCTACCGATCGGGCAGCCCCAGCATTTT	CASRNLPIGQPQHF
.	17	TRBJ2-3	TRBV27	TRBD2	TGTGCCAGCAGTTTATCGATCGCTAGCGGGAGAACAGATACGCAGTATTTT	CASSLSIASGRTDTQYF
.	15	TRBJ2-1	TRBV27	TRBD2	TGTGCCAGCAGTCCACAGACTAGCGGGAGAAATGAGCAGTTCTTC	CASSPQTSGRNEQFF
few	14	TRBJ1-1	TRBV27	TRBD1	TGTGCCAGCAGTCCGTGGACAGGGGGAGGGTTTGCTTTCTTT	CASSPWTGGGFAFF
.	15	TRBJ2-3	TRBV7-9	TRBD2	TGTGCCAGCAGCTTAGCGGGAGGGCCAACAGATACGCAGTATTTT	CASSLAGGPTDTQYF
.	15	TRBJ2-4	TRBV4-1	TRBD1	TGCGCCAGCAGCCAAGAGGGCACAGGGGTAAACATTCAGTACTTC	CASSQEGTGVNIQYF
once	15	TRBJ2-5	TRBV19	.	TGTGCCAGTAGTATCTGGTCATCGGGTAGGGAGACCCAGTACTTC	CASSIWSSGRETQYF
.	15	TRBJ1-1	TRBV28	TRBD1	TGTGCCAGCAGTTACCACCTCGGGACAGTCCCTGAAGCTTTCTTT	CASSYHLGTVPEAFF
.	12	TRBJ2-1	TRBV9	.	TGTGCCAGCAGCGACTATCTCAATGAGCAGTTCTTC	CASSDYLNEQFF
once	14	TRBJ2-4	TRBV5-4	.	TGTGCCAGCAGCTTCCTGACTACCAAAAACATTCAGTACTTC	CASSFLTTKNIQYF
.	17	TRBJ2-3	TRBV25-1	TRBD2	TGTGCCAGCAGTGTGGGAAGGACTAGAGGGCGCGGAGATACGCAGTATTTT	CASSVGRTRGRGDTQYF
.	12	TRBJ1-6	TRBV30	.	TGTGCCTGGGGGACACCGTATTCACCCCTCCACTTT	CAWGTPYSPLHF
.	16	TRBJ2-2	TRBV27	.	TGTGCCAGCAGTTCCCCCGGGACACTAAACACCGGGGAGCTGTTTTTT	CASSSPGTLNTGELFF
.	15	TRBJ2-1	TRBV4-1	.	TGCGCCAGCAGCCAAAGCGGCTTAGGGCGGTATGAGCAGTTCTTC	CASSQSGLGRYEQFF